This TCR beta chain was documented in a study of CD8 T cells in Susac syndrome. V lost 5 bases and J 11 bases, leaving 21 bases between the germline ends. Germline CDR1 is DFQATT and CDR2 is SNEGSKA (reference sequence). This CDR3 comprises 13 residues. An input of 0.5 to 1 ug of RNA was subjected to reverse transcription using random hexamers. TCRdb itself ran the immunoSEQ multiplex PCR reads through MiXCR, one entry per CDR3 protein. Of 130,000 to 150,000 distinct CDR3 sequences listed, 95% are singletons. General study results and limits: CD4+ T cell repertoires in Susac syndrome lacked clonal expansion.

TCR beta sequencing was performed on blood CD8+ and CD4+ T cells. On this clonotype: What it binds is not known.

The TCR sequence derives from a human donor with Susac syndrome. This chain joins TRBV20-1 and TRBJ1-1; no reliable D call. Sequences were obtained from CD4+ T cells from PBMCs. The CDR3 coding sequence is TGCAGTGCTCCCCCCGGAGGGTCCCGACGGGCTTTCTTT. This encodes CSAPPGGSRRAFF.